Reported below is one TCR beta chain. Assay: immunoSEQ multiplex PCR; the TCRdb copy retains only in-frame clones and omits some. The sample holds 70,000 to 95,000 clones, around four fifths seen once. This entry is derived from a study of blood T cell repertoires in COVID-19. There are 14 residues in the CDR3. CDR1 is SGHRS, CDR2 YFSETQ, per germline. Trimming removed 1 base from V and 3 bases from J, with 10 bases in between. The V call is TRBV5-1, the J call TRBJ1-1; D may be TRBD1 (6 bases). The receptor's source is a woman in her sixties or seventies with active or convalescent COVID-19. Sequenced: peripheral blood. This CDR3 reads CASSLRGADTEAFF. For the CDR3, the DNA is TGCGCCAGCAGCTTGCGGGGGGCGGACACTGAAGCTTTCTTT. The full variable domain, rest sourced from reference TRBV5-1 and TRBJ1-1, is KAGVTQTPRYLIKTRGQQVTLSCSPISGHRSVSWYQQTPGQGLQFLFEYFSETQRNKGNFPGRFSGRQFSNSRSEMNVSTLELGDSALYLCASSLRGADTEAFFGQGTRLTVV.